The 15 T cell receptor beta chains below come from one sample, sequenced in a study of chemoradiotherapy in HPV16-positive cancers. The table came from immunoSEQ multiplex PCR; TCRdb's copy has only in-frame clones and leaves some out. The repertoire holds roughly 6,800 clones, with 71% as singletons. The sample was tumor tissue, taken from a patient who underwent chemoradiotherapy. The origin of the receptors is a human donor with HPV-associated anogenital cancer.

This clone appeared a single time. The chain uses TRBV13 and TRBJ1-1, with TRBD1 matching over 8 bases. Germline V gene data show CDR1 as PRHDT and CDR2 as FYEKMQ (reference sequence). Trimming at V came to 2 bases and at J to 6 bases, leaving 5 bases not matched to a gene. The CDR3 contains 14 residues. DNA for the CDR3: TGTGCCAGCAGCTTATGGACAGGGTTCCCTGAAGCTTTCTTT. Protein product: CASSLWTGFPEAFF.

This clone has just one count. The chain links TRBV2 to TRBJ2-7; 7 bases align to TRBD1. Germline CDR1 SNHLY, CDR2 FYNNEI. V lost 2 bases to trimming and J lost 5 bases; unmatched junction nucleotides: 6. The length of the CDR3 is 14 residues. CDR3 sequence (DNA): TGTGCCAGCAGTGAACCCGACAGGGTGCACGAGCAGTACTTC. Amino acids: CASSEPDRVHEQYF.

The rearrangement uses TRBV28 and TRBJ2-7, with D maybe TRBD1 (6 bases). Germline values: CDR1 MDHEN, CDR2 SYDVKM. V was shortened by 6 bases and J by 2 bases, with 14 bases between the two germline ends. This CDR3 has 14 amino acids. CDR3 loop: CASSGDRPPYEQYF. The CDR3 DNA follows: TGTGCCAGCAGCGGTGACAGGCCCCCCTACGAGCAGTACTTC.

The chain joins TRBV4-1 to TRBJ1-5; D gene ambiguous. The CDR3 consists of 14 residues. Germline V gene data show CDR1 as MGHRA and CDR2 as YSYEKL. V was trimmed by 0 bases and J by 2 bases, leaving 5 bases between them. CDR3 nucleotides: TGCGCCAGCAGCCAAGATAGGGGCAATCAGCCCCAGCATTTT. Amino acid sequence: CASSQDRGNQPQHF.

This chain links TRBV19 with TRBJ2-3; no firm D call. The CDR3 has 15 residues. V lost 5 bases, J lost 3 bases, and 15 bases lay in between. Germline-derived CDR1 and CDR2 are LNHDA and SQIVND (reference sequence). The CDR3 region has the DNA TGTGCCAGTAGTCTGGCTTGGGCAGGAACAGATACGCAGTATTTT. Translating it yields CASSLAWAGTDTQYF. Full variable domain (missing parts from reference TRBV19 and TRBJ2-3): DGGITQSPKYLFRKEGQNVTLSCEQNLNHDAMYWYRQDPGQGLRLIYYSQIVNDFQKGDIAEGYSVSREKKESFPLTVTSAQKNPTAFYLCASSLAWAGTDTQYFGPGTRLTVL.

V usage is TRBV30 and J usage is TRBJ2-5; D call uncertain. The germline V gene has CDR1 GTSNPN and CDR2 SVGIG (reference sequence). The CDR3 consists of 11 residues. V was clipped by 0 bases and J by 6 bases, with 5 bases between them. The CDR3, as DNA: TGTGCCTGGAGTGTAGCTCAGACCCAGTACTTC. This sequence encodes CAWSVAQTQYF.

The chain carries TRBV5-5 and TRBJ2-6; the match to TRBD1 covers 11 bases. This CDR3 is 18 amino acids long. CDR1 is SGHKS, CDR2 YYEKEE, per germline (reference sequence). Trimming took 6 bases from V and 0 from J; bases not matched to a gene: 8. The DNA of the CDR3 is TGTGCCAGCAACCTCCTGGGGACAGGGGGCTCTGGGGCCAACGTCCTGACTTTC. Translating it yields CASNLLGTGGSGANVLTF.

Note on this clone: Germline and junction disagree at one end, which may indicate a read error. The chain carries TRBV6-1 and TRBJ2-4; no clear D gene. The CDR3 covers 17 residues. Germline V lookup: CDR1 MNHNS, CDR2 SASEGT. CDR3 nucleotide sequence: TGTGCCAGCAGCGAAGGTATTGATCCGCTAGCCAAAAACATTCAGTACTTC. This sequence encodes CASSEGIDPLAKNIQYF.

The chain uses TRBV27 and TRBJ2-3; 9 nucleotides agree with TRBD2. This CDR3 contains 17 residues. The germline gives CDR1 MNHEY, CDR2 SMNVEV (reference sequence). J was trimmed by 2 bases and V by 0 bases; bases with no gene match: 6. The chain's CDR3 is CASSLSPAGGATDTQYF. In DNA form, the CDR3 reads TGTGCCAGCAGTTTATCGCCGGCGGGGGGGGCCACAGATACGCAGTATTTT.

This clone was picked up a small number of times. The chain carries TRBV18 and TRBJ1-1; D is possibly TRBD1 (5 bases). Trimming cost V 2 bases and J 5 bases, with 18 bases left between them. Germline V lookup: CDR1 KGHSH, CDR2 LQKENI. The CDR3 runs 16 residues. The CDR3 sequence is CASSPGTGGDGTEAFF. CDR3 in DNA: TGTGCCAGCTCACCAGGCACGGGGGGAGATGGGACTGAAGCTTTCTTT.

The gene calls are TRBV5-3 and TRBJ1-6, with D possibly matching TRBD1 (5 bases). TRBV5-3 is recorded as an ORF, its role being uncertain. Trimming cost V 4 bases and J 7 bases, with 27 bases left between them. This CDR3 region has 19 residues. The CDR3 DNA reads as TGTGCCAGAAGCCTGGTGGGCCCAGTAAGAGGGGATCCGAATTCACCCCTCCACTTT. Its translation is CARSLVGPVRGDPNSPLHF.

This rearrangement joins TRBV28 to TRBJ1-1, with D possibly TRBD1 on 6 matching bases. CDR1 is MDHEN, CDR2 SYDVKM, per germline. V was shortened by 7 bases and J by 4 bases, with 22 bases between the two germline ends. This CDR3 contains 16 residues. The CDR3 DNA reads as TGTGCCAGCATGCGCCCGGTAGGGGGGTTTGGCACTGAAGCTTTCTTT. Translation gives CASMRPVGGFGTEAFF.

In this sample, this clone turned up a few times. The rearrangement joins TRBV5-5 to TRBJ2-3, with 12 positions matching TRBD2. CDR1 is SGHKS and CDR2 is YYEKEE in the germline V gene (reference sequence). The J segment lost 2 bases and the V segment lost 3 bases, leaving 7 bases of the junction unmatched. The CDR3 is 17 residues long. The CDR3 bases are TGTGCCAGCAGCTCAATCTGGACTAGCGGGAACACAGATACGCAGTATTTT. Translating it yields CASSSIWTSGNTDTQYF.

The chain links TRBV29-1 to TRBJ1-2, with a possible D match to TRBD1 (5 bases). The CDR3 contains 11 residues. Per germline, CDR1 SQVTM and CDR2 ANQGSEA. The V gene lost 4 bases and the J gene lost 7 bases, with 10 bases spanning the gap. In DNA form, the CDR3 reads TGCAGCGTTGTGGGGGGTGGTGGCTACACCTTC. Translating it yields CSVVGGGGYTF.

The chain combines TRBV5-1 with TRBJ2-7, with 12 bases aligning to TRBD2. CDR1 is SGHRS and CDR2 is YFSETQ in the germline V gene. CDR3 length: 16 amino acids. Trimming at V came to 4 bases and at J to 7 bases, leaving 12 bases not matched to a gene. The CDR3 reads CASSPGSSGGAREQYF. The CDR3 region has the DNA TGCGCCAGCAGCCCCGGGTCTAGCGGGGGGGCCAGAGAGCAGTACTTC.